This T cell receptor (beta chain) was recorded in a study of CD8+ T cells in alopecia areata. The V end was cut by 0 bases, the J end by 2 bases, with 5 bases between. The CDR3 consists of 13 residues. The germline V gene has CDR1 SGDLS and CDR2 YYNGEE. cDNA serving as the sequencing template came from extracted, reverse transcribed RNA. Data came from immunoSEQ multiplex PCR; TCRdb stores just in-frame clones and leaves some out. The repertoire includes 140,000 to 150,000 clones, roughly 54% of them detected once, and roughly 15% sits in the top ten. Treatment specified: oral pan-JAK inhibitor, 5-10 mg twice daily.

The J gene is TRBJ1-1, the V gene TRBV9, with D hard to call. Sequencing used CD8+ T cells sorted from blood, obtained at week 4, from a patient treated with tofacitinib. The TCR sequence derives from a human donor with alopecia areata. The CDR3 loop reads CASSVGENTEAFF. The CDR3 DNA reads as TGTGCCAGCAGCGTAGGGGAAAACACTGAAGCTTTCTTT.